The 20 T cell receptor beta chains presented below share a single source sample, sequenced in a study of blood T cell repertoires in COVID-19. The method was immunoSEQ multiplex PCR; TCRdb's version includes in-frame clones alone and lacks a portion of them. The data show fewer than 700,000 clones, roughly 89% seen once. Source material: peripheral blood. All receptors come from a woman aged 45-60 years with COVID-19, enrolled during active disease.

The V and J genes are TRBV6-2 or TRBV6-3 and TRBJ1-1; weak D call: TRBD1 (5 bases). The V end was cut by 6 bases, the J end by 5 bases, with 16 bases between. This CDR3 is built from 14 residues. Germline CDR1 is MNHEY and CDR2 is SVGEGT. CDR3 sequence reads: CASSPGPRGTEAFF. The CDR3 bases are TGTGCCAGCAGCCCGGGCCCCCGGGGGACTGAAGCTTTCTTT.

The chain is built from TRBV28 and TRBJ1-1; D gene uncertain. The germline gives CDR1 MDHEN, CDR2 SYDVKM. This CDR3 spans 13 amino acids. Trimming removed 5 bases at V and 5 bases at J, with 12 bases between. CDR3 amino acids: CASSPLAGTEAFF. CDR3 DNA: TGTGCCAGCAGTCCTCTCGCGGGGACTGAAGCTTTCTTT.

The chain carries TRBV7-9 and TRBJ1-2, with D hard to call. Germline V gene lookup returns CDR1 SEHNR and CDR2 FQNEAQ (reference sequence). The CDR3 runs to 14 residues. V lost 5 bases to trimming and J lost 4 bases, with 14 bases between them. The DNA for the CDR3 is TGTGCCAGCAGCCTGGACTCAGGCGGCTATGGCTACACCTTC. Translated: CASSLDSGGYGYTF.

The chain employs TRBV6-5 and TRBJ1-1, with 7 bases that match TRBD1. J lost 7 bases, V lost 10 bases, and 15 bases had no gene match. This CDR3 is 14 amino acids long. Germline CDR1 is MNHEY and CDR2 is SVGAGI. In DNA form, the CDR3 reads TGTGCCACCCGAAAGTGGGACAGACGCTATGAAGCTTTCTTT. Residues: CATRKWDRRYEAFF.

This clone was observed a few times. The J gene is TRBJ1-6, the V gene TRBV28; possibly TRBD1 for D (5 bases). The CDR3 loop spans 14 amino acids. V lost 2 bases to trimming and J lost 9 bases, with 11 bases between them. Germline CDR1 MDHEN, CDR2 SYDVKM. This CDR3 reads CASSLGGDGSPLHF. CDR3 in DNA: TGTGCCAGCAGTTTAGGGGGGGACGGTTCACCCCTCCACTTT.

This clone appeared a single time. The chain uses TRBV5-6 and TRBJ2-7; 12 bases fit TRBD2. With 4 bases clipped from V and 7 bases from J, the junction kept 3 bases outside the gene matches. CDR3 length equals 13 residues. CDR1 is SGHDT and CDR2 is YYEEEE in the germline V gene. Here the CDR3 reads CASSRLAGEEQYF. The CDR3 DNA is TGTGCCAGCAGCCGACTAGCGGGGGAGGAGCAGTACTTC.

Here the CDR3 DNA reads TGCGCCAGCAGCTTGGCCACACAGGAGGGTGAGCAGTTCTTC. Translation gives CASSLATQEGEQFF. The chain couples TRBV5-1 to TRBJ2-1, with D maybe TRBD2 (6 bases). Germline V gene sequence: CDR1 SGHRS, CDR2 YFSETQ. V lost 0 bases and J 9 bases, leaving 13 bases between the germline ends. The CDR3 length is 14 residues.

The chain is built from TRBV5-1 and TRBJ2-2; the D gene is possibly TRBD2 (5 bases). Trimming cost V 0 bases and J 3 bases, with 18 bases left between them. The CDR3 extends over 18 amino acids. Germline CDR1 and CDR2: SGHRS and YFSETQ. The CDR3 DNA is TGCGCCAGCAGCTTGGTGCCCCACTACAGCGGATACACCGGGGAGCTGTTTTTT. Protein product: CASSLVPHYSGYTGELFF.

The rearrangement uses TRBV7-8 and TRBJ2-3; possibly TRBD1 or TRBD2 for D (5 bases each). The V end lost 5 bases, the J end lost 2 bases, and 14 bases lay between the germline ends. The CDR3 has 15 amino acids. Looked up from germline, CDR1 is SGHVS and CDR2 is FQNEAQ. CDR3 nucleotide sequence: TGTGCCAGCAGCCGAGAGGGGTCCTCCACAGATACGCAGTATTTT. Translated: CASSREGSSTDTQYF. Full variable domain (remainder filled in from reference TRBV7-8 and TRBJ2-3): GAGVSQSPRYKVAKRGQDVALRCDPISGHVSLFWYQQALGQGPEFLTYFQNEAQLDKSGLPSDRFFAERPEGSVSTLKIQRTQQEDSAVYLCASSREGSSTDTQYFGPGTRLTVL.

The rearrangement links TRBV10-3 to TRBJ1-2; TRBD1 aligns across 8 bases. Losses at the gene ends were 5 bases for V and 2 bases for J; bases not matched to a gene: 4. Germline V gene sequence: CDR1 ENHRY, CDR2 SYGVKD. The CDR3 sequence is 14 residues long. The CDR3 region has the DNA TGTGCCATCAGTCCTGGACAGGGAAACTATGGCTACACCTTC. It codes for CAISPGQGNYGYTF.

The chain uses TRBV24-1 and TRBJ1-2, with D possibly being TRBD1 (6 bases). This CDR3 contains 14 residues. Per germline, CDR1 KGHDR and CDR2 SFDVKD. Trimming removed 0 bases from V and 3 bases from J, with 7 bases in between. The CDR3 sequence is CATSDLNRDYGYTF. CDR3 nucleotides: TGTGCCACCAGTGATTTGAACAGGGACTATGGCTACACCTTC.

The J gene is TRBJ2-1, the V gene TRBV28, with 10 bases matching TRBD2. The CDR3 is made up of 16 amino acids. Looked up from germline, CDR1 is MDHEN and CDR2 is SYDVKM. The V and J ends lost 3 bases and 9 bases, in that order; junction bases with no gene match: 11. DNA for the CDR3: TGTGCCAGCAGTTTTAGCGGGGGGAGTCTTTTCACTGAGCAGTTCTTC. Amino acid sequence: CASSFSGGSLFTEQFF.

This clone was counted only a few times. This chain links TRBV2 with TRBJ1-5, with D possibly being TRBD1 (5 bases). The CDR3 runs to 14 residues. Trimming cost V 7 bases and J 3 bases, with 13 bases left between them. In germline, CDR1 is SNHLY, CDR2 FYNNEI. CDR3 in amino acids: CASMEGPYNQPQHF. DNA of the CDR3: TGTGCCAGCATGGAGGGACCGTACAATCAGCCCCAGCATTTT.

The J gene is TRBJ1-1, the V gene TRBV25-1, with a weak D call TRBD1 (6 bases). The germline CDR1 and CDR2 sequences are MGHDK and SYGVNS. This CDR3 spans 13 amino acids. Trimming took off 1 base at V and 11 bases at J, with 14 bases between the two ends. CDR3 sequence reads: CASSEFGDIDAFF. CDR3 bases: TGTGCCAGCAGTGAATTCGGGGACATCGACGCTTTCTTT.

V is TRBV19 and J is TRBJ1-5; perhaps TRBD1 as D (5 bases). Trimming took off 6 bases at V and 1 base at J, with 13 bases between the two ends. The CDR3 extends over 15 amino acids. In germline, CDR1 is LNHDA, CDR2 SQIVND (reference sequence). CDR3 DNA sequence: TGTGCCAGTAGATACAGGAATAAGAGCAATCAGCCCCAGCATTTT. Protein product: CASRYRNKSNQPQHF.

The genes are TRBV5-4 and TRBJ2-1; D might be TRBD2 (6 bases). The CDR3 runs 15 residues. V dropped 0 bases and J dropped 6 bases, with 13 bases sitting between them. Germline assignment: CDR1 SGHNT and CDR2 YYREEE (reference sequence). CDR3 in amino acids: CASSLGAGPINEQFF. The CDR3 region has the DNA TGTGCCAGCAGCTTGGGGGCGGGACCGATCAATGAGCAGTTCTTC.

The chain is built from TRBV7-2 and TRBJ2-2; unclear D gene. Germline V CDR1 and CDR2: SGHTA, FQGNSA. The V end lost 0 bases, the J end lost 6 bases, and 5 bases lay between the germline ends. This CDR3 has 13 residues. The CDR3 here is CASSLARAGELFF. The CDR3 nucleotides read TGTGCCAGCAGCTTAGCACGGGCCGGGGAGCTGTTTTTT.

V usage is TRBV7-2 and J usage is TRBJ2-1, with 7 bases lining up with TRBD2. Germline values: CDR1 SGHTA, CDR2 FQGNSA. This CDR3 is built from 16 residues. V trimming: 5 bases; J trimming: 4 bases; junction bases outside the gene matches: 11. CDR3 sequence: CASSGVGGGVYNEQFF. The DNA for the CDR3 is TGTGCCAGCAGCGGGGTGGGCGGGGGTGTTTACAATGAGCAGTTCTTC.

The chain is built from TRBV5-1 and TRBJ2-1, with unresolved D. CDR3 length: 13 amino acids. Deletions cut 0 bases from V and 9 bases from J, with 10 bases between. CDR1 is SGHRS, CDR2 YFSETQ, per germline. Written as DNA, the CDR3 is TGCGCCAGCAGCTTGGATCGGTGGGCTGAGCAGTTCTTC. Residues: CASSLDRWAEQFF.

The chain uses TRBV4-1 and TRBJ1-3; a possible D gene is TRBD1 (5 bases). Germline V gene lookup returns CDR1 MGHRA and CDR2 YSYEKL. The CDR3 spans 17 residues. V was cut by 2 bases and J by 0 bases, with 14 bases left in between. The CDR3 nucleotides read TGCGCCAGCAGCCAATCCCGGGGGGGATTCTCTGGAAACACCATATATTTT. It yields the protein CASSQSRGGFSGNTIYF.